These 29 T cell receptor beta chains originate from one sample sequenced in a study of T cell changes during pregnancy in multiple sclerosis. Profiled with immunoSEQ multiplex PCR; TCRdb holds only in-frame clones, not every one. The table includes about 18,000 clones, 70% to 90% detected once. The specimen was CD8+ T cells from peripheral blood mononuclear cells, collected after pregnancy. The source of these receptors is a female donor with multiple sclerosis, enrolled in a pregnancy study.

The chain links TRBV10-3 to TRBJ1-2; 8 positions agree with TRBD1. Germline values: CDR1 ENHRY, CDR2 SYGVKD. J gave up 4 bases and V 2 bases, and 6 bases lay outside the gene matches. The CDR3 has 15 amino acids. In nucleotides, the CDR3 is TGTGCCATCAGTGAGCTGGACAGGGCTATCTATGGCTACACCTTC. This translates into CAISELDRAIYGYTF.

The rearrangement uses TRBV6-6 and TRBJ2-2, with 9 bases fitting TRBD1. The CDR3 has 14 amino acids. Germline V gene data show CDR1 as MNHNY and CDR2 as SVGAGI (reference sequence). The V and J ends lost 7 bases and 6 bases, in that order; junction bases with no gene match: 6. CDR3 sequence reads: CASINTGGPGELFF. As DNA, the CDR3 is TGTGCCAGCATTAACACAGGGGGCCCCGGGGAGCTGTTTTTT.

This chain links TRBV7-9 with TRBJ2-3; perhaps TRBD2 as D (5 bases). Trimming shortened V by 0 bases and J by 0 bases, and 7 bases separated the two germline ends. The CDR3 is 15 amino acids. The germline V gene has CDR1 SEHNR and CDR2 FQNEAQ (reference sequence). CDR3 sequence: CASSLAEASTDTQYF. The CDR3 nucleotides read TGTGCCAGCAGCTTAGCGGAGGCTAGCACAGATACGCAGTATTTT.

The rearrangement joins TRBV28 to TRBJ2-1, with D maybe TRBD2 (5 bases). V shed 6 bases and J shed 0 bases, with 12 bases lying between them. From germline, CDR1 is MDHEN and CDR2 SYDVKM. The CDR3 loop spans 15 amino acids. CDR3 loop: CASRLDFSSYNEQFF. The CDR3 DNA reads TGTGCCAGCAGGCTGGACTTTAGCTCCTACAATGAGCAGTTCTTC. Filled out from reference TRBV28 and TRBJ2-1, the complete variable domain reads DVKVTQSSRYLVKRTGEKVFLECVQDMDHENMFWYRQDPGLGLRLIYFSYDVKMKEKGDIPEGYSVSREKKERFSLILESASTNQTSMYLCASRLDFSSYNEQFFGPGTRLTVL.

The chain links TRBV5-4 to TRBJ2-1; possibly TRBD1 for D (6 bases). The CDR3 has 16 residues. Germline CDR1 and CDR2: SGHNT and YYREEE (reference sequence). Trimming took off 4 bases at V and 1 base at J, with 15 bases between the two ends. CDR3 bases: TGTGCCAGCAGCCTGGGGGCAGGGGCTTCCTACAATGAGCAGTTCTTC. Translation: CASSLGAGASYNEQFF.

The genes are TRBV28 and TRBJ1-5; TRBD1 agrees at 8 bases. The junction had 6 bases not matched to a gene; V was cut back by 4 bases and J by 4 bases. This CDR3 region has 15 residues. CDR1 and CDR2 (germline): MDHEN, SYDVKM. The CDR3 loop reads CASSWTGQENQPQHF. The CDR3 DNA follows: TGTGCCAGCAGTTGGACGGGACAGGAAAATCAGCCCCAGCATTTT.

This clone has only one observation. CDR3 in DNA: TGTGCCAGCAGCCTGAACACAGGCCTTAATGAAAAACTGTTTTTT. Translating gives CASSLNTGLNEKLFF. The gene calls are TRBV28 and TRBJ1-4, with a tentative D call TRBD1 (5 bases). CDR1 and CDR2 (germline): MDHEN, SYDVKM. The CDR3 contains 15 residues. V shed 6 bases and J shed 4 bases, with 15 bases lying between them. Full variable domain (remainder filled in from reference TRBV28 and TRBJ1-4): DVKVTQSSRYLVKRTGEKVFLECVQDMDHENMFWYRQDPGLGLRLIYFSYDVKMKEKGDIPEGYSVSREKKERFSLILESASTNQTSMYLCASSLNTGLNEKLFFGSGTQLSVL.

This rearrangement joins TRBV7-9 to TRBJ2-1; tentative D call: TRBD2 (5 bases). Trimming took off 5 bases at V and 7 bases at J, with 18 bases between the two ends. The CDR3 extends over 15 amino acids. Germline-derived CDR1 and CDR2 are SEHNR and FQNEAQ (reference sequence). The CDR3 nucleotides read TGTGCCAGCAGCCAGGCGGGCCTCCTACAAAATGAGCAGTTCTTC. Translated: CASSQAGLLQNEQFF.

The genes are TRBV4-3 and TRBJ2-1, with 9 bases aligning to TRBD2. Germline V gives CDR1 LGHNA, CDR2 YSLEER. V lost 4 bases to trimming and J lost 4 bases; unmatched junction nucleotides: 8. The CDR3 contains 16 residues. This CDR3 is CASSPGERGVYNEQFF. CDR3 nucleotide sequence: TGCGCCAGCAGCCCAGGGGAGCGGGGGGTATACAATGAGCAGTTCTTC.

V gene TRBV28 combines with J gene TRBJ2-3; 7 positions agree with TRBD2. Trimming cost V 2 bases and J 5 bases; bases outside gene matches: 7. There are 15 residues in the CDR3. Germline CDR1 and CDR2: MDHEN and SYDVKM. The CDR3 DNA sequence: TGTGCCAGCAGTTTAGAAAGGCTAGCGGAAGATACGCAGTATTTT. It translates to CASSLERLAEDTQYF.

The chain uses TRBV27 and TRBJ2-1; 7 bases align to TRBD2. This CDR3 has 14 residues. V trimming: 6 bases; J trimming: 6 bases; junction bases outside the gene matches: 8. The germline V gene encodes CDR1 MNHEY and CDR2 SMNVEV (reference sequence). The CDR3 region is CASRPSGDINEQFF. In DNA, the CDR3 is TGTGCCAGCAGGCCTAGCGGAGATATCAATGAGCAGTTCTTC.

This clone appeared a few times. The genes are TRBV27 and TRBJ2-1; 7 bases agree with TRBD2. J was trimmed by 7 bases and V by 3 bases; bases with no gene match: 9. The CDR3 totals 15 residues. Germline assignment: CDR1 MNHEY and CDR2 SMNVEV (reference sequence). The CDR3 protein is CASSLGEGQVNEQFF. CDR3 nucleotides: TGTGCCAGCAGTTTGGGGGAGGGCCAGGTGAATGAGCAGTTCTTC.

V gene TRBV6-1 combines with J gene TRBJ2-7; 8 positions agree with TRBD1. Trimming cost V 1 base and J 2 bases; bases outside gene matches: 7. From germline, CDR1 is MNHNS and CDR2 SASEGT. The CDR3 loop spans 16 amino acids. CDR3: CASSEGMTGDTYEQYF. CDR3 sequence (DNA): TGTGCCAGCAGTGAAGGGATGACAGGGGATACCTACGAGCAGTACTTC.

This chain connects TRBV7-3 to TRBJ2-1; TRBD2 matches 11 bases. Germline V gene sequence: CDR1 SGHTA, CDR2 FQGTGA. This CDR3 is built from 16 residues. After removal of 4 bases from V and 4 bases from J, the junction contained 6 bases not matched to a gene. The CDR3 loop reads CASSSLAGGPYNEQFF. The DNA of the CDR3 is TGTGCCAGCAGCTCTCTAGCGGGAGGACCTTACAATGAGCAGTTCTTC. The whole variable domain, filled in from reference TRBV7-3 and TRBJ2-1, reads GAGVSQTPSNKVTEKGKYVELRCDPISGHTALYWYRQSLGQGPEFLIYFQGTGAADDSGLPNDRFFAVRPEGSVSTLKIQRTERGDSAVYLCASSSLAGGPYNEQFFGPGTRLTVL.

The chain combines TRBV6-1 with TRBJ2-7; TRBD1 is a possible D gene (5 bases). This CDR3 is built from 15 residues. Germline lookup yields CDR1 MNHNS and CDR2 SASEGT. V was shortened by 6 bases and J by 3 bases, with 18 bases between the two germline ends. The CDR3: CASRISPDSFYEQYF. The CDR3 DNA is TGTGCCAGCAGGATTAGCCCCGACAGTTTCTACGAGCAGTACTTC.

This sequence joins TRBV7-9 and TRBJ1-4, with a tentative D call TRBD1 (6 bases). In germline, CDR1 is SEHNR, CDR2 FQNEAQ (reference sequence). The V end lost 3 bases, the J end lost 4 bases, and 12 bases lay between the germline ends. The CDR3 contains 15 residues. The DNA for the CDR3 is TGTGCCAGCAGCTTCAGGGGCGCCGGTAATGAAAAACTGTTTTTT. Translated: CASSFRGAGNEKLFF.

The chain links TRBV5-4 to TRBJ2-7, with D possibly TRBD2 on 6 matching bases. With 0 bases removed from V and 6 bases from J, the gap between germline ends came to 13 bases. There are 14 residues in the CDR3. The germline V gene has CDR1 SGHNT and CDR2 YYREEE (reference sequence). In DNA, the CDR3 is TGTGCCAGCAGCTTGGGAGGGGACTCCCTCGAGCAGTACTTC. Its translation: CASSLGGDSLEQYF.

This rearrangement joins TRBV28 to TRBJ2-3; 14 bases line up with TRBD2. V trimming: 6 bases; J trimming: 5 bases; junction bases outside the gene matches: 10. The CDR3 is 17 amino acids. Germline V gene lookup returns CDR1 MDHEN and CDR2 SYDVKM. The CDR3 loop is CASSLQPGLAGVDTQYF. Written as DNA, the CDR3 is TGTGCCAGCAGCCTTCAACCGGGACTAGCGGGAGTAGATACGCAGTATTTT.

This chain joins TRBV11-2 and TRBJ2-3; TRBD1 matches at 7 bases. Germline V CDR1 and CDR2: SGHAT, FQNNGV. The CDR3 spans 14 residues. V lost 5 bases and J lost 4; bases outside the gene matches: 6. CDR3 DNA sequence: TGTGCCAGCAGCAGTAGACAGGGCGCAGATACGCAGTATTTT. Translating gives CASSSRQGADTQYF.

The V gene is TRBV4-1, the J gene TRBJ2-2; D call uncertain. The CDR3 is made up of 12 amino acids. CDR1 MGHRA and CDR2 YSYEKL come from the germline V gene. Trimming pared 4 bases from V and 5 bases from J, leaving 5 bases between. CDR3 nucleotides: TGCGCCAGCAGCCCGCGAACCGGGGAGCTGTTTTTT. The encoded protein is CASSPRTGELFF.

This sequence joins TRBV2 and TRBJ2-7, with 10 bases fitting TRBD1. Per the germline V gene, CDR1 is SNHLY and CDR2 is FYNNEI. Trimming took 2 bases from V and 3 from J; bases not matched to a gene: 7. CDR3 size: 16 residues. The CDR3 DNA reads TGTGCCAGCAGTGAATTGGACAGGGGGAGATACTACGAGCAGTACTTC. Protein sequence: CASSELDRGRYYEQYF.

This chain connects TRBV7-8 to TRBJ2-5; 10 bases match TRBD2. With V trimmed by 1 base and J by 5 bases, 10 bases remained unmatched. Looked up from germline, CDR1 is SGHVS and CDR2 is FQNEAQ. The CDR3 length is 17 residues. The CDR3, as DNA: TGTGCCAGCAGCTTAGATCGGAGCGGGGGGGCCAGGGAGACCCAGTACTTC. Its protein is CASSLDRSGGARETQYF.

The chain links TRBV2 to TRBJ1-4; a weak D match, TRBD1 (5 bases). With 6 bases removed from V and 6 bases from J, the gap between germline ends came to 20 bases. The CDR3 length is 16 residues. Germline assignment: CDR1 SNHLY and CDR2 FYNNEI. The CDR3 sequence: CASRTRDWGSYEKLFF. The CDR3 DNA is TGTGCCAGCAGAACCAGGGACTGGGGATCGTATGAAAAACTGTTTTTT.

This chain uses TRBV7-2 with TRBJ1-5; D is perhaps TRBD1 (6 bases). Trimming pared 1 base from V and 2 bases from J, leaving 12 bases between. Germline V lookup: CDR1 SGHTA, CDR2 FQGNSA. This CDR3 spans 16 amino acids. The CDR3 here is CASSLGQVYGNQPQHF. CDR3 bases: TGTGCCAGCAGCTTAGGACAGGTTTATGGCAATCAGCCCCAGCATTTT. The full variable domain, with the rest looked up from reference TRBV7-2 and TRBJ1-5, is GAGVSQSPSNKVTEKGKDVELRCDPISGHTALYWYRQSLGQGLEFLIYFQGNSAPDKSGLPSDRFSAERTGGSVSTLTIQRTQQEDSAVYLCASSLGQVYGNQPQHFGDGTRLSIL.

This CDR3 is CASSLRTENTEAFF. Here the CDR3 DNA reads TGTGCCAGCAGTTTAAGGACAGAGAACACTGAAGCTTTCTTT. The chain recombines TRBV27 with TRBJ1-1, with D perhaps TRBD1 (6 bases). Germline values: CDR1 MNHEY, CDR2 SMNVEV (reference sequence). CDR3 length: 14 amino acids. V lost 2 bases and J 1 base, leaving 8 bases between the germline ends.

This clone appeared once. This sequence joins TRBV12-5 and TRBJ2-7, with a weak D call TRBD1 (5 bases). Per germline, CDR1 LGHNT and CDR2 FRNRAP. The CDR3 contains 14 residues. V gave up 5 bases and J gave up 2 bases, with 13 bases separating them. The CDR3: CASGAGWGTYEQYF. The CDR3 DNA follows: TGTGCTAGTGGTGCAGGGTGGGGTACCTACGAGCAGTACTTC.

This chain connects TRBV6-5 to TRBJ1-5; possibly TRBD1 for D (6 bases). Germline loops: CDR1 MNHEY, CDR2 SVGAGI. The CDR3 is 15 amino acids. Trimming took 5 bases from V and 7 from J, leaving 18 bases between them. The CDR3 region is CASSPWSGERQPQHF. The CDR3 nucleotides are TGTGCCAGCAGTCCCTGGTCAGGGGAAAGGCAGCCCCAGCATTTT.

The gene calls are TRBV7-8 and TRBJ2-3; perhaps TRBD2 as D (7 bases). The CDR3 sequence is 18 residues long. Germline CDR1 and CDR2: SGHVS and FQNEAQ. V gave up 2 bases and J gave up 2 bases, with 20 bases separating them. DNA of the CDR3: TGTGCCAGCAGCTTATGGGCTGTCGGGGGGCCTGACACAGATACGCAGTATTTT. It codes for CASSLWAVGGPDTDTQYF.

The count of this clone is one. The rearrangement uses TRBV6-4 and TRBJ2-3; tentative D call: TRBD1 (6 bases). The ends were cut back, 0 bases at V and 4 bases at J, with 8 bases in the middle. This CDR3 spans 14 amino acids. Germline V gene lookup returns CDR1 MRHNA and CDR2 SNTAGT. The CDR3, as DNA: TGTGCCAGCAGTGACTCAAGGGGGTCAGATACGCAGTATTTT. This sequence encodes CASSDSRGSDTQYF.